This T cell receptor beta chain was recovered during a study of CD4+ T cells in melanoma. Libraries were prepared by immunoSEQ multiplex PCR; TCRdb keeps only in-frame clonotypes and omits some of them. The sample records more than 8,000 clones, around 79% being singletons. This CDR3 has 14 residues. Germline trimming cut 2 bases from V and 5 bases from J; bases unmatched to any gene: 6. Germline V CDR1 and CDR2: SQVTM, ANQGSEA. On this clone: Its antigen is not identified.

Study-level results: A reported correlation linked neoantigen-specific CD4+ T cells to CD8+, macrophage and B cell function. Reportedly, melanoma neoantigen-specific CD4+ T cells showed varied differentiation states.

The sequence came from a human donor with melanoma. This sequence joins TRBV29-1 and TRBJ1-1; 9 bases agree with TRBD1. The sample was cells from a culture (not recorded whether cultured in vitro). The CDR3 coding sequence is TGCAGCGTTGAAACGGGACAGGGTTGGACTGAAGCTTTCTTT. Protein: CSVETGQGWTEAFF.